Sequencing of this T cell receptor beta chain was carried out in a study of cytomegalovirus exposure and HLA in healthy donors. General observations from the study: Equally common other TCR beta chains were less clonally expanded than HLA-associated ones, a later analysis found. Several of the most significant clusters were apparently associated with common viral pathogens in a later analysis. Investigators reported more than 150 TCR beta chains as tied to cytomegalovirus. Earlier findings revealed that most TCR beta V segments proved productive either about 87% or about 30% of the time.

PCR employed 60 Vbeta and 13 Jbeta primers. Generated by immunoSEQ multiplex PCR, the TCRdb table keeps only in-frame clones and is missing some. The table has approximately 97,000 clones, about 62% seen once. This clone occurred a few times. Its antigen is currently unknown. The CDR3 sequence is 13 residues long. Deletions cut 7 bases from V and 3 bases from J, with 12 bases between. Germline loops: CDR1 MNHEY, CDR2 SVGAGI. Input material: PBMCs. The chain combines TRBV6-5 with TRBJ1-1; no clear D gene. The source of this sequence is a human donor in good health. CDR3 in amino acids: CASKEGVYTEAFF. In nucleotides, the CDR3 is TGTGCCAGCAAAGAGGGTGTATACACTGAAGCTTTCTTT.